Below, 23 T cell receptor beta chains from the same sample are listed, as sequenced in a study of CD8 T cells in ankylosing spondylitis. TCRdb re-called the 5' RACE reads through MiXCR, storing one row per CDR3 protein. Of about 69,000 distinct CDR3 sequences in the sample, approximately 5% are singletons; the top ten hold approximately 2%. The sample was blood, either unsorted or a sorted T cell fraction (not recorded which). The origin of the receptors is a male donor with ankylosing spondylitis or in good health (not recorded which).

The gene calls are TRBV5-1 and TRBJ1-3; D is ambiguous. The CDR3 loop spans 16 amino acids. V lost 0 bases to trimming and J lost 0 bases, with 10 bases between them. CDR1 SGHRS and CDR2 YFSETQ come from the germline V gene. The CDR3 reads CASSLGVGYSGNTIYF. In DNA form, the CDR3 reads TGCGCCAGCAGCTTGGGTGTTGGGTACTCTGGAAACACCATATATTTT.

This clonotype was observed at least ten times. The V and J genes are TRBV6-1 and TRBJ2-7, with D possibly being TRBD1 (6 bases). V was clipped by 6 bases and J by 4 bases, with 13 bases between them. The V gene's germline CDR1 is MNHNS and CDR2 SASEGT. The CDR3 loop spans 13 amino acids. The CDR3 region is CASSSGVRYEQYF. CDR3 bases: TGTGCCAGCAGCTCAGGGGTTCGTTACGAGCAGTACTTC.

There are many counts of this clonotype. The V call is TRBV9, the J call TRBJ1-1, with D possibly being TRBD1 (5 bases). V was clipped by 3 bases and J by 1 base, with 10 bases between them. The germline CDR1 and CDR2 sequences are SGDLS and YYNGEE. This CDR3 spans 14 amino acids. The CDR3 reads CASSAGTENTEAFF. CDR3 DNA sequence: TGTGCCAGCAGCGCGGGGACGGAGAACACTGAAGCTTTCTTT.

This chain joins TRBV20-1 and TRBJ2-5, with TRBD2 matching over 9 bases. This CDR3 is built from 13 residues. Germline V gives CDR1 DFQATT, CDR2 SNEGSKA (reference sequence). Trimming took 5 bases from V and 5 from J; bases not matched to a gene: 6. CDR3 residues: CSAHRTSAETQYF. The CDR3 DNA sequence: TGCAGTGCTCACAGGACTAGCGCCGAGACCCAGTACTTC.

This clonotype was seen repeatedly, ten times or more. The V and J genes are TRBV21-1 and TRBJ2-7; TRBD1 is taken as the D call from the table, unchecked against the DNA. TRBV21-1 is reported as a pseudogene. This CDR3 is 17 amino acids long. The CDR3 nucleotides read TGTGCCAGCAGCAAACCCCAAACAGGTGAAACAACCTACGAGCAGTACTTC. This encodes CASSKPQTGETTYEQYF.

This clonotype was counted between two and nine times. The chain joins TRBV7-3 to TRBJ2-6; D is possibly TRBD1 (5 bases). The CDR3 length is 15 residues. The germline V gene has CDR1 SGHTA and CDR2 FQGTGA. V was shortened by 4 bases and J by 6 bases, with 13 bases between the two germline ends. The CDR3 sequence: CASSSQGLEANVLTF. In nucleotides, the CDR3 is TGTGCCAGCAGCTCTCAGGGTCTTGAGGCCAACGTCCTGACTTTC.

This clonotype was observed at least ten times. The V gene is TRBV11-2, the J gene TRBJ2-2, with 10 positions matching TRBD1. Trimming at V came to 1 base and at J to 5 bases, leaving 16 bases not matched to a gene. Germline CDR1 SGHAT, CDR2 FQNNGV. The CDR3 covers 20 residues. DNA for the CDR3: TGTGCCAGCAGCTTAGTTTTTGTGCCGCTTCGGACAGGGGGAACCGGGGAGCTGTTTTTT. Protein product: CASSLVFVPLRTGGTGELFF.

The V call is TRBV7-2, the J call TRBJ2-5, with D perhaps TRBD1 or TRBD2 (5 bases each). CDR3 length: 13 residues. Trimming pared 1 base from V and 7 bases from J, leaving 10 bases between. Germline values: CDR1 SGHTA, CDR2 FQGNSA. The CDR3 nucleotides are TGTGCCAGCAGCTTAGGGGGACGGGCGACCCAGTACTTC. Protein: CASSLGGRATQYF.

This clonotype was counted at least ten times. This sequence joins TRBV12-3 or TRBV12-4 and TRBJ2-2; D remains unclear. The V end lost 5 bases, the J end lost 7 bases, and 20 bases lay between the germline ends. There are 16 residues in the CDR3. The chain's CDR3 is CASSHPEDRLVGELFF. Written as DNA, the CDR3 is TGTGCCAGCAGTCACCCAGAGGACCGCCTGGTCGGGGAGCTGTTTTTT.

The table lists this clonotype with many counts. V is TRBV20-1 and J is TRBJ2-4; TRBD1 aligns across 11 bases. Germline trimming cut 0 bases from V and 9 bases from J; bases unmatched to any gene: 1. The length of the CDR3 is 13 residues. Germline CDR1 and CDR2: DFQATT and SNEGSKA (reference sequence). CDR3 protein: CSARDGTGGIQYF. CDR3 in DNA: TGCAGTGCTAGAGACGGGACAGGGGGCATTCAGTACTTC.

This clonotype was recorded many times. The genes are TRBV18 and TRBJ2-2; tentative D call: TRBD2 (6 bases). This CDR3 contains 14 residues. Per the germline V gene, CDR1 is KGHSH and CDR2 is LQKENI. Trimming left V 3 bases short and J 2 bases short, with 7 bases between. The CDR3 is CASSPAGNTGELFF. Here the CDR3 DNA reads TGTGCCAGCTCACCGGCGGGAAACACCGGGGAGCTGTTTTTT.

This clonotype was counted at least ten times. The chain combines TRBV7-6 with TRBJ1-5; possibly TRBD1 for D (5 bases). The V and J ends lost 5 bases and 3 bases respectively, with 11 bases between them. The CDR3 totals 14 residues. CDR1 is SGHVS and CDR2 is FNYEAQ in the germline V gene. CDR3 bases: TGTGCCAGCAGCCTCGACAGCGCCAATCAGCCCCAGCATTTT. Its translation: CASSLDSANQPQHF.

In its sample, this clonotype was seen many times. This rearrangement joins TRBV20-1 to TRBJ2-1; the D gene is possibly TRBD1 (5 bases). Germline assignment: CDR1 DFQATT and CDR2 SNEGSKA (reference sequence). The CDR3 has 14 residues. V lost 8 bases and J 0 bases, leaving 14 bases between the germline ends. The CDR3 is CSTRQISSYNEQFF. CDR3 sequence (DNA): TGCAGTACCCGACAGATAAGCTCCTACAATGAGCAGTTCTTC.

As to this clonotype: One base away lies a much larger clone, so this may be a sequencing read error. The chain couples TRBV7-3 to TRBJ2-2; D call uncertain. The CDR3 is made up of 11 amino acids. Per the germline V gene, CDR1 is SGHTA and CDR2 is FQGTGA. CDR3 nucleotides: TGTGTCAGCAGTTCCACCGGGGAGCTGTTTTTT. It codes for CVSSSTGELFF.

The sample holds many counts of this clonotype. The chain links TRBV20-1 to TRBJ1-3; possible D gene TRBD1, 5 bases. Germline V CDR1 and CDR2: DFQATT, SNEGSKA (reference sequence). Trimming removed 3 bases at V and 2 bases at J, with 8 bases between. The CDR3 loop spans 13 amino acids. CDR3 in amino acids: CSARQGPGNTIYF. The CDR3, as DNA: TGCAGTGCTAGGCAGGGCCCTGGAAACACCATATATTTT.

This clonotype was counted many times. The chain links TRBV5-1 to TRBJ1-6, with 9 bases fitting TRBD1. Germline values: CDR1 SGHRS, CDR2 YFSETQ. There are 16 residues in the CDR3. V shed 0 bases, J shed 6 bases, and the junction held 4 bases outside the gene matches. The CDR3 here is CASSLEQGASNSPLHF. CDR3 coding DNA: TGCGCCAGCAGCTTGGAACAGGGGGCCTCTAATTCACCCCTCCACTTT.

This clonotype appeared many times. V is TRBV3-1 and J is TRBJ1-1; 8 bases agree with TRBD1. Germline values: CDR1 LGHDT, CDR2 YNNKEL (reference sequence). The CDR3 is 13 amino acids. V trimming: 5 bases; J trimming: 4 bases; junction bases outside the gene matches: 3. This CDR3 reads CASSYRGGTEAFF. The CDR3 DNA reads TGTGCCAGCAGCTACAGGGGGGGCACTGAAGCTTTCTTT.

This clonotype has at least ten counts. The V and J genes are TRBV2 and TRBJ1-1; 8 nucleotides align to TRBD1. Germline assignment: CDR1 SNHLY and CDR2 FYNNEI. The CDR3 extends over 13 amino acids. The trim removed 5 bases at V and 8 bases at J, leaving 7 bases unmatched. The CDR3 bases are TGTGCCAGCAGTTTGGACAGGGAGGCCGAAGCTTTCTTT. Residues: CASSLDREAEAFF.

This clonotype has ten or more counts. The CDR3 DNA is TGCGCCAGCAGCTTGGGCGGCAGCCAAGAGACCCAGTACTTC. The encoded protein is CASSLGGSQETQYF. V gene TRBV5-1 combines with J gene TRBJ2-5; D gene uncertain. This CDR3 has 14 amino acids. CDR1 and CDR2 (germline): SGHRS, YFSETQ. V was trimmed by 0 bases and J by 1 base, leaving 7 bases between them.

This clonotype was found many times. The V call is TRBV6-1, the J call TRBJ1-6, with 10 bases aligning to TRBD1. The CDR3 length is 14 residues. Germline CDR1 and CDR2: MNHNS and SASEGT. Losses at the gene ends were 6 bases for V and 7 bases for J; bases not matched to a gene: 3. The chain's CDR3 is CASSRDRGNSPLHF. DNA of the CDR3: TGTGCCAGCAGCCGGGACAGGGGCAATTCACCCCTCCACTTT.

This clonotype was recorded at least ten times. This chain links TRBV20-1 with TRBJ1-4; D unclear. The V end was cut by 0 bases, the J end by 7 bases, with 12 bases between. Germline CDR1 is DFQATT and CDR2 is SNEGSKA (reference sequence). The CDR3 is 14 residues long. This CDR3 is CSARDAMEGEKLFF. The CDR3 DNA sequence: TGCAGTGCTAGAGATGCCATGGAGGGTGAAAAACTGTTTTTT.

This clonotype appeared many times. The CDR3 DNA reads TGCGCCAGCAGCATACCAGTATTCTCTGGGGCCAACGTCCTGACTTTC. Its protein is CASSIPVFSGANVLTF. The V gene is TRBV5-1, the J gene TRBJ2-6; D is ambiguous. The germline CDR1 and CDR2 sequences are SGHRS and YFSETQ. V lost 4 bases and J lost 0, with 11 bases in between. This CDR3 spans 16 amino acids. The full variable domain, rest sourced from reference TRBV5-1 and TRBJ2-6, is KAGVTQTPRYLIKTRGQQVTLSCSPISGHRSVSWYQQTPGQGLQFLFEYFSETQRNKGNFPGRFSGRQFSNSRSEMNVSTLELGDSALYLCASSIPVFSGANVLTFGAGSRLTVL.

This clonotype has ten or more counts. CDR3 sequence (DNA): TGTGCCACGACAGCTCTCGGCGAGCAGTACTTC. Protein sequence: CATTALGEQYF. The chain joins TRBV10-3 to TRBJ2-7; possible D gene TRBD1, 5 bases. Germline CDR1 and CDR2: ENHRY and SYGVKD. This CDR3 is built from 11 residues. V was pared by 10 bases and J by 6 bases, with 13 bases between.